The next 13 T cell receptor beta chains were all read from a single sample in a study of T cell repertoires in cytomegalovirus infection. TCRdb re-called the reads through MiXCR, storing one row per CDR3 protein. The repertoire includes approximately 260,000 distinct CDR3 sequences, about 20% of them detected once, and around 20% sits in the top ten. These receptors lack a known antigen. Source: cultured PBMCs, taken from culture after CMV antigen stimulation. The source of these receptors is a human donor in good health (CMV status not recorded). Some clones in this sample may be carry-over from other donors' samples.

V gene TRBV20-1 combines with J gene TRBJ2-7; no reliable D call. Germline V gene sequence: CDR1 DFQATT, CDR2 SNEGSKA (reference sequence). The ends were cut back, 4 bases at V and 3 bases at J, with 10 bases in the middle. There are 12 residues in the CDR3. CDR3 sequence (DNA): TGCAGTGCTAAGGTCGTGGACTACGAGCAGTACTTC. This translates into CSAKVVDYEQYF.

This clonotype has at least ten counts. The chain combines TRBV7-2 with TRBJ1-1; 9 positions match TRBD1. The CDR3 has 17 residues. The V gene's germline CDR1 is SGHTA and CDR2 FQGNSA. With 0 bases clipped from V and 1 base from J, the junction kept 6 bases outside the gene matches. CDR3 coding DNA: TGTGCCAGCAGCTTAGCCAGATTGGGACAGGGGAACACTGAAGCTTTCTTT. Its translation is CASSLARLGQGNTEAFF.

This clonotype was detected a few times. V gene TRBV6-2 or TRBV6-3 combines with J gene TRBJ1-1; unclear D gene. The germline V gene has CDR1 MNHEY and CDR2 SVGEGT. The CDR3 consists of 13 residues. The V and J ends lost 7 bases and 4 bases respectively, with 13 bases between them. Here the CDR3 DNA reads TGTGCCAGCAAGGAAGACGGACCCACTGAAGCTTTCTTT. Protein sequence: CASKEDGPTEAFF.

This clonotype was observed a handful of times. V gene TRBV5-6 combines with J gene TRBJ2-1, with TRBD2 matching 7 bases. Germline CDR1 and CDR2: SGHDT and YYEEEE. The V segment lost 0 bases and the J segment 3 bases; nucleotides outside the gene matches: 0. This CDR3 is 14 amino acids long. The CDR3 sequence: CASSLGDYYNEQFF. CDR3 DNA: TGTGCCAGCAGCTTGGGGGACTACTACAATGAGCAGTTCTTC.

This clonotype was seen many times. This chain joins TRBV7-9 and TRBJ2-1, with TRBD2 as a possible D gene (6 bases). Trimming cost V 2 bases and J 1 base, with 9 bases left between them. This CDR3 is built from 15 residues. Germline CDR1 is SEHNR and CDR2 is FQNEAQ (reference sequence). CDR3 amino acids: CASSLTGSSYNEQFF. The CDR3 coding sequence is TGTGCCAGCAGCTTAACCGGGAGTTCCTACAATGAGCAGTTCTTC.

This chain uses TRBV19 with TRBJ1-6, with TRBD1 identical over 9 bases. The trim removed 4 bases at V and 9 bases at J, leaving 7 bases unmatched. This CDR3 spans 15 amino acids. CDR1 and CDR2 from the germline V gene are LNHDA and SQIVND (reference sequence). DNA for the CDR3: TGTGCCAGTAGTACCCGGACAGGGGATGGTTCACCCCTCCACTTT. Translation: CASSTRTGDGSPLHF.

This clonotype appeared many times. V and J are TRBV6-2 or TRBV6-3 and TRBJ2-1; 12 nucleotides align to TRBD2. Germline CDR1 MNHEY, CDR2 SVGEGT. V dropped 8 bases and J dropped 1; count of bases not matched to a gene: 12. The CDR3 spans 18 residues. The DNA for the CDR3 is TGTGCCAGCTGCACCCGATCGACTAGCGGGGGATCCTACAATGAGCAGTTCTTC. It encodes CASCTRSTSGGSYNEQFF.

The chain uses TRBV6-5 and TRBJ2-5; no firm D call. Germline V gene data show CDR1 as MNHEY and CDR2 as SVGAGI. V lost 2 bases and J lost 0, with 7 bases in between. This CDR3 is 14 amino acids long. For the CDR3, the DNA is TGTGCCAGCAGTTACGCGACCAACCAAGAGACCCAGTACTTC. It specifies CASSYATNQETQYF.

The chain couples TRBV7-6 to TRBJ2-3; the D gene is possibly TRBD2 (5 bases). With 5 bases removed from V and 14 bases from J, the gap between germline ends came to 20 bases. The length of the CDR3 is 13 residues. Germline CDR1 is SGHVS and CDR2 is FNYEAQ. Here the CDR3 reads CASSGLREGVAYF. The CDR3 nucleotides are TGTGCCAGCAGCGGGCTACGCGAGGGTGTGGCGTATTTT.

This clonotype was observed a handful of times. The V call is TRBV7-9, the J call TRBJ2-1; no definite D call. The CDR3 is 16 residues long. Trimming removed 0 bases at V and 8 bases at J, with 17 bases between. Germline lookup yields CDR1 SEHNR and CDR2 FQNEAQ (reference sequence). The CDR3 DNA is TGTGCCAGCAGCTTAGCGGTGTCACCCTCTAGGGATGAGCAGTTCTTC. This codes for CASSLAVSPSRDEQFF.

A few counts support this clonotype. This chain joins TRBV6-2 or TRBV6-3 and TRBJ2-2, with 7 bases that match TRBD2. Trimming took 7 bases from V and 4 from J; bases not matched to a gene: 9. The CDR3 covers 15 residues. Germline V CDR1 and CDR2: MNHEY, SVGEGT. CDR3 bases: TGTGCCAGCACGGTCGGCGGGAGCTTCACCGGGGAGCTGTTTTTT. Translated, it gives CASTVGGSFTGELFF.

The chain has TRBV3-1 and TRBJ2-5; 11 bases line up with TRBD2. The CDR3 runs 16 residues. Per the germline V gene, CDR1 is LGHDT and CDR2 is YNNKEL (reference sequence). V was pared by 4 bases and J by 3 bases, with 7 bases of the junction left unmatched. This CDR3 is CASSLRLAGSKETQYF. DNA for the CDR3: TGTGCCAGCAGCCTGCGACTAGCGGGATCGAAAGAGACCCAGTACTTC.

This clonotype was seen repeatedly, ten times or more. The CDR3: CASSLGLAGVGSTGELFF. CDR3 coding DNA: TGTGCCAGCAGCTTAGGACTAGCGGGAGTCGGTAGCACCGGGGAGCTGTTTTTT. The chain employs TRBV7-9 and TRBJ2-2, with 12 nucleotides matching TRBD2. CDR3 length equals 18 residues. J was trimmed by 4 bases and V by 1 base; bases with no gene match: 7. Germline assignment: CDR1 SEHNR and CDR2 FQNEAQ (reference sequence).